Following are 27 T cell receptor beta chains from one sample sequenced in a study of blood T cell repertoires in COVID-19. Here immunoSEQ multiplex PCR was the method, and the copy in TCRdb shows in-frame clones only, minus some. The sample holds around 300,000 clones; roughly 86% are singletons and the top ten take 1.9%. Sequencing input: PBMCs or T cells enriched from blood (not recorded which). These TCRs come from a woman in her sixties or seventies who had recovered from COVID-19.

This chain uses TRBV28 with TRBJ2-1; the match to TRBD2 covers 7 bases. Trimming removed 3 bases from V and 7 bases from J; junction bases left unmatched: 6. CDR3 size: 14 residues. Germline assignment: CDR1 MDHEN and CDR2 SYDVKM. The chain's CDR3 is CASSFGLGHNEQFF. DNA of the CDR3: TGTGCCAGCAGTTTTGGACTAGGGCATAATGAGCAGTTCTTC.

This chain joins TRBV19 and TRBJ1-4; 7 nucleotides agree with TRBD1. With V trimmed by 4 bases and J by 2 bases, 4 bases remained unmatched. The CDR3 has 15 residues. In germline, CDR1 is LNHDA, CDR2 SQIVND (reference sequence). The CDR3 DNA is TGTGCCAGTAGTACGTACAGGGGTACTAATGAAAAACTGTTTTTT. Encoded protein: CASSTYRGTNEKLFF.

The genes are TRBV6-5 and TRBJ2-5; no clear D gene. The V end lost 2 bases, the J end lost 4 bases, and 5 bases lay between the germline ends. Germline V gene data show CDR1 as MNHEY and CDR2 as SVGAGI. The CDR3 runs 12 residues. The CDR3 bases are TGTGCCAGCAGTTACCCCCGAGAGACCCAGTACTTC. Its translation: CASSYPRETQYF.

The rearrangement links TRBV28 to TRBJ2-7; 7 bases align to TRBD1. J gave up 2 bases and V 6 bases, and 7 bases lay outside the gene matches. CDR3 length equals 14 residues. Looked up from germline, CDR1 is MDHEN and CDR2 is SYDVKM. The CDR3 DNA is TGTGCCAGCAGCTTACAGGGGTTAGCCTACGAGCAGTACTTC. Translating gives CASSLQGLAYEQYF.

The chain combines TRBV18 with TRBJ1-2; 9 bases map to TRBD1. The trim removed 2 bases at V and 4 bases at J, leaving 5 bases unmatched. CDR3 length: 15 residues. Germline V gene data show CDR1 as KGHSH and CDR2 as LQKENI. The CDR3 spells CASSPGDRDSYGYTF. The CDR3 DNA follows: TGTGCCAGCTCACCAGGGGACAGGGATAGCTATGGCTACACCTTC. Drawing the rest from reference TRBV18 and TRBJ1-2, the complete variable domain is NAGVMQNPRHLVRRRGQEARLRCSPMKGHSHVYWYRQLPEEGLKFMVYLQKENIIDESGMPKERFSAEFPKEGPSILRIQQVVRGDSAAYFCASSPGDRDSYGYTFGSGTRLTVV.

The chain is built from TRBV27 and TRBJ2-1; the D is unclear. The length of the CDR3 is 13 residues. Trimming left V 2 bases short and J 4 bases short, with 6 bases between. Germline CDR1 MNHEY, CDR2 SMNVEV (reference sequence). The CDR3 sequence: CASSLVLYNEQFF. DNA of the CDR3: TGTGCCAGCAGTTTAGTCCTTTACAATGAGCAGTTCTTC.

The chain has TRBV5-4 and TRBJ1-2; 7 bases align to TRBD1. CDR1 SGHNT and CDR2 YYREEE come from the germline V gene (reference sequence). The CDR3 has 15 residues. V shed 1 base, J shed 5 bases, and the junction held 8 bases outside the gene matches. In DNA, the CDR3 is TGTGCCAGCAGCTTGAATTCGGGACAGCAGTATGGCTACACCTTC. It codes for CASSLNSGQQYGYTF.

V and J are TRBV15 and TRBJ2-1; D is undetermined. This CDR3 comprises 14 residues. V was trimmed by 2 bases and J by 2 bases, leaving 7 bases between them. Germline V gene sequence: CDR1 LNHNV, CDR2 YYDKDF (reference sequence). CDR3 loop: CATSRSTTYNEQFF. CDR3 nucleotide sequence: TGTGCCACCAGCAGAAGTACAACCTACAATGAGCAGTTCTTC. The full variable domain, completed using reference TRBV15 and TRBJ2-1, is DAMVIQNPRYQVTQFGKPVTLSCSQTLNHNVMYWYQQKSSQAPKLLFHYYDKDFNNEADTPDNFQSRRPNTSFCFLDIRSPGLGDTAMYLCATSRSTTYNEQFFGPGTRLTVL.

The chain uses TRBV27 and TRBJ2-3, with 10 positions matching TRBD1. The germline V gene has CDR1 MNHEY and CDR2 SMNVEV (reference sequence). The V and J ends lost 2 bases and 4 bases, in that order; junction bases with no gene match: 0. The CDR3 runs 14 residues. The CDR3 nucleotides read TGTGCCAGCAGTTTAGGACAGGGGGCAGATACGCAGTATTTT. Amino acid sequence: CASSLGQGADTQYF.

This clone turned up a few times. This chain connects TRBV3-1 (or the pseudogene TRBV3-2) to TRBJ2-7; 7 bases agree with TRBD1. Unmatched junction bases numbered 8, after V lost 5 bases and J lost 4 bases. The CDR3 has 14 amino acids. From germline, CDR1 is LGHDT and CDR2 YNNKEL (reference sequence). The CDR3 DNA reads TGTGCCAGCAGCTCGACAGGGTTCGGGTACGAGCAGTACTTC. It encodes CASSSTGFGYEQYF.

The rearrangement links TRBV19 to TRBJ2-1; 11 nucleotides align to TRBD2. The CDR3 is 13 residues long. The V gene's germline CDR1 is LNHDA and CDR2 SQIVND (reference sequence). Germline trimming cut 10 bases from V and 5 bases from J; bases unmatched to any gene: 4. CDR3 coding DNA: TGTGCCACCAGACTAGCGGGGAACAATGAGCAGTTCTTC. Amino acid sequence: CATRLAGNNEQFF.

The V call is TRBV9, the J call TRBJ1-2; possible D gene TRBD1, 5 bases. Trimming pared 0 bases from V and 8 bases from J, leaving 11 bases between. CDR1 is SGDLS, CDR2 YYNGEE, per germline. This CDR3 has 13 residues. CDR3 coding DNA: TGTGCCAGCAGCGTAGATCCGGGGGACGGCTACACCTTC. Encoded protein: CASSVDPGDGYTF.

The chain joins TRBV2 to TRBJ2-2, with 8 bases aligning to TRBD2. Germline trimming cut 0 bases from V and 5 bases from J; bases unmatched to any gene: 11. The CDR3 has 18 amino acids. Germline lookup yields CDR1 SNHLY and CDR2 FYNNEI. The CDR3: CASSEALRAGVKTGELFF. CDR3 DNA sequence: TGTGCCAGCAGTGAAGCCCTGCGAGCGGGGGTCAAAACCGGGGAGCTGTTTTTT.

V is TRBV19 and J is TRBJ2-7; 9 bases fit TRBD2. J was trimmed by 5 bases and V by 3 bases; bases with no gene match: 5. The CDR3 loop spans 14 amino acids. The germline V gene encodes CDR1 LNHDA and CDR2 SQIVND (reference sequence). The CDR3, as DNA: TGTGCCAGTAGTATGCGGGAGGGCCTTGACGAGCAGTACTTC. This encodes CASSMREGLDEQYF.

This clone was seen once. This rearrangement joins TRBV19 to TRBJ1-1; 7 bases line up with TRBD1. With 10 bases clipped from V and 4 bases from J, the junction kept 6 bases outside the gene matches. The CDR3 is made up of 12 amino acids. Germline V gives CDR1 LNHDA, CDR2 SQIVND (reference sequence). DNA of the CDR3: TGTGCCATGGGACAGAGTCTCACTGAAGCTTTCTTT. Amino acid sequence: CAMGQSLTEAFF.

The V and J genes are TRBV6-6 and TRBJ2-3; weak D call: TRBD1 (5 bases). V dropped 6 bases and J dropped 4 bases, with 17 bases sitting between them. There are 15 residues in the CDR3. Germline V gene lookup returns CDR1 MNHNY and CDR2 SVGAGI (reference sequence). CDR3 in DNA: TGTGCCAGCAGCCTACCAGGGTACGACCCAGATACGCAGTATTTT. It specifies CASSLPGYDPDTQYF.

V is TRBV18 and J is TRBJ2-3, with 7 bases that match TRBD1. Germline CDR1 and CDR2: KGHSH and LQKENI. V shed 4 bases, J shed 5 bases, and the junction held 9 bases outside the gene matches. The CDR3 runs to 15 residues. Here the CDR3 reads CASSLPGQMGDTQYF. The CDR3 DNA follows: TGTGCCAGCTCACTCCCGGGACAGATGGGAGATACGCAGTATTTT.

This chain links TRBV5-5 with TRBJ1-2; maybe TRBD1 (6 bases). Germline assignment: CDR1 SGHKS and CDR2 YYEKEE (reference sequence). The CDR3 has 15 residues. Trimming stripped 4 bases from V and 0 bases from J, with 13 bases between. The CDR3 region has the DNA TGTGCCAGCAGCCCACAGGGCGGCTCTAACTATGGCTACACCTTC. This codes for CASSPQGGSNYGYTF.

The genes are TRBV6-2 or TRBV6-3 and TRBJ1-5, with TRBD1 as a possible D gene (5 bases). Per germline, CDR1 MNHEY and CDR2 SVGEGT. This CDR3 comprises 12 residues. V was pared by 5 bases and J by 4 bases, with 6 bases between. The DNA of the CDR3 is TGTGCCAGCAGTGACAGTAATCAGCCCCAGCATTTT. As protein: CASSDSNQPQHF.

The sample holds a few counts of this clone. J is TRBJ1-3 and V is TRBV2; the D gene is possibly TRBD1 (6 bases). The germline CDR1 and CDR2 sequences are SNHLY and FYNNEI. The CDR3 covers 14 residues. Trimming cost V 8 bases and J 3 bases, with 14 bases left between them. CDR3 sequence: CASRTGLSGNTIYF. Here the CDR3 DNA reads TGTGCCAGCCGTACAGGGCTAAGTGGAAACACCATATATTTT.

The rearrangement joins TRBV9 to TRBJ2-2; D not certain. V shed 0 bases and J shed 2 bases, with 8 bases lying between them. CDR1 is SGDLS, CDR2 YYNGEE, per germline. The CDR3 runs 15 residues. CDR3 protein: CASSVAADNTGELFF. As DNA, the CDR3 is TGTGCCAGCAGCGTAGCTGCGGATAACACCGGGGAGCTGTTTTTT.

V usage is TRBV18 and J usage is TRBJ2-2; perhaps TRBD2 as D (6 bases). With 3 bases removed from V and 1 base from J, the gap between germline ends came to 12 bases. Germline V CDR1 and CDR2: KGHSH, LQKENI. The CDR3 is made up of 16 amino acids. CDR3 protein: CASSPQGAGNTGELFF. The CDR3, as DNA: TGTGCCAGCTCACCCCAGGGAGCGGGGAACACCGGGGAGCTGTTTTTT.

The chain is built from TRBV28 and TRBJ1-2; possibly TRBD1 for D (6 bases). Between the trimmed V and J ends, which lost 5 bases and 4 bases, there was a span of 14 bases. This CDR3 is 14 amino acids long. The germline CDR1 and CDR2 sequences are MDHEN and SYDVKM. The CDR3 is CASSISQGRYGYTF. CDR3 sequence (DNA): TGTGCCAGCAGTATCTCCCAGGGGCGCTATGGCTACACCTTC.

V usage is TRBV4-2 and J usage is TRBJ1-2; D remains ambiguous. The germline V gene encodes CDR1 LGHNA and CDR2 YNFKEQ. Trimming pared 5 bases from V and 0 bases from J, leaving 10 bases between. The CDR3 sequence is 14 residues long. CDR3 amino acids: CASSSPGSNYGYTF. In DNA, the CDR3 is TGTGCCAGCAGCTCACCGGGGTCTAACTATGGCTACACCTTC.

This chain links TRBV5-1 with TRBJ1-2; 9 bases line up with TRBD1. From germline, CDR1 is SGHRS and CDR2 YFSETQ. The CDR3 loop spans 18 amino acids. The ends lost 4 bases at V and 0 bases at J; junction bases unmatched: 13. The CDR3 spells CASSPSHRDRVANYGYTF. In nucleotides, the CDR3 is TGCGCCAGCAGCCCATCTCACCGGGACAGGGTGGCTAACTATGGCTACACCTTC.

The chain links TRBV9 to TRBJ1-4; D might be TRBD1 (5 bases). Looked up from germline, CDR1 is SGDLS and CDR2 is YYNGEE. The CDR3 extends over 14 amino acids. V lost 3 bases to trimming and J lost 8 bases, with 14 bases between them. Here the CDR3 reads CASSALGGKEKLFF. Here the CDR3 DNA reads TGTGCCAGCAGCGCCCTCGGGGGAAAAGAAAAACTGTTTTTT. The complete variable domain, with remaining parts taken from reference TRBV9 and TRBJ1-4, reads DSGVTQTPKHLITATGQRVTLRCSPRSGDLSVYWYQQSLDQGLQFLIQYYNGEERAKGNILERFSAQQFPDLHSELNLSSLELGDSALYFCASSALGGKEKLFFGSGTQLSVL.

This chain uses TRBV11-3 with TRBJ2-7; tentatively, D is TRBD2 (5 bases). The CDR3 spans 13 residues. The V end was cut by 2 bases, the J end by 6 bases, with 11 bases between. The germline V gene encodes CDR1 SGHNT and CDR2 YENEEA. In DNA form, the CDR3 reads TGTGCCAGCAGCTTAAGAGAGGGTGGCGAGCAGTACTTC. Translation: CASSLREGGEQYF.